The rows below give T cell receptor beta chains drawn from one sample of a study of early T cells in non-severe SARS-CoV-2 infection. TCRdb re-analysed the 5' RACE reads in MiXCR, keeping a single row per CDR3 protein. The sample includes some 61,000 distinct CDR3 sequences, less than 15% of them seen just once. Material for sequencing was whole blood. The receptors stem from an adult who was a healthcare worker with PCR-confirmed SARS-CoV-2 infection or an uninfected control (not recorded which). Both conserved end residues are part of each CDR3. The D gene is left open where the match is weak. Not all rows give a size; the values are once, few, many and, for expanded clones, a class.

D gene,clone size,V gene,J gene,CDR3 protein,CDR3 DNA
.,.,TRBV2,TRBJ2-2,CASSEPSPNTGELFF,TGTGCCAGCAGTGAGCCTAGCCCGAACACCGGGGAGCTGTTTTTT
.,few,TRBV7-8,TRBJ2-7,CASSLLNEQYF,TGTGCCAGCAGCTTATTAAACGAGCAGTACTTC
TRBD2,.,TRBV20-1,TRBJ2-5,CSARPPSSSGFLF,TGCAGTGCTAGACCTCCCTCTTCTAGCGGATTCCTCTTC
TRBD1,.,TRBV6-2/TRBV6-3,TRBJ2-7,CASSYSPRQGGRYEQYF,TGTGCCAGCAGTTACTCCCCAAGACAGGGGGGACGCTACGAGCAGTACTTC
.,few,TRBV28,TRBJ1-1,CASSLWKGGDTEAFF,TGTGCCAGCAGTTTATGGAAGGGAGGGGACACTGAAGCTTTCTTT
TRBD1,few,TRBV6-2/TRBV6-3,TRBJ2-3,CASSSQGAWTQYF,TGTGCCAGCAGTTCTCAGGGGGCTTGGACGCAGTATTTT
TRBD1,few,TRBV27,TRBJ2-7,CASSPHRGEQYF,TGTGCCAGCAGTCCCCACAGGGGCGAGCAGTACTTC
.,.,TRBV7-9,TRBJ2-2,CASSLGLITGELFF,TGTGCCAGCAGCCTGGGACTTATCACCGGGGAGCTGTTTTTT
.,few,TRBV20-1,TRBJ2-3,CSPRLVSGDTQYF,TGCAGTCCTAGACTAGTCTCAGGAGATACGCAGTATTTT
.,many,TRBV5-1,TRBJ1-1,CASSLDGVNTEAFF,TGCGCCAGCAGCTTGGACGGGGTGAACACTGAAGCTTTCTTT
.,few,TRBV4-1,TRBJ2-7,CASSVDYSEQYF,TGCGCCAGCAGCGTCGACTATTCCGAGCAGTACTTC
.,.,TRBV7-2,TRBJ1-3,CASSTEGRVGNTIYF,TGTGCCAGCAGCACAGAGGGCAGGGTTGGAAACACCATATATTTT
TRBD1,.,TRBV5-1,TRBJ1-1,CASSTGQEGGTEAFF,TGCGCCAGCAGTACAGGACAGGAGGGCGGCACTGAAGCTTTCTTT
TRBD2,.,TRBV6-1,TRBJ2-3,CASSERAGGGRTQYF,TGTGCCAGCAGTGAAAGGGCGGGAGGGGGTCGGACGCAGTATTTT
.,many,TRBV28,TRBJ1-2,CASLGGGYTF,TGTGCCAGCTTGGGCGGGGGCTACACCTTC
.,few,TRBV29-1,TRBJ2-1,CSVAALGGNEQFF,TGCAGCGTTGCAGCCCTAGGGGGGAATGAGCAGTTCTTC
.,few,TRBV20-1,TRBJ2-4,CSASGASLAKNIQYF,TGCAGTGCTAGTGGCGCCAGTCTAGCCAAAAACATTCAGTACTTC
.,few,TRBV10-3,TRBJ1-2,CAIMTTGFSNGYTF,TGTGCCATCATGACGACAGGCTTCTCGAATGGCTACACCTTC
.,many,TRBV27,TRBJ1-1,CASSFTTGITEAFF,TGTGCCAGCAGTTTTACCACAGGTATAACTGAAGCTTTCTTT
.,many,TRBV27,TRBJ1-2,CASNSFGKGSNYGYTF,TGTGCCAGCAATTCCTTCGGAAAGGGGTCTAACTATGGCTACACCTTC
.,.,TRBV28,TRBJ2-7,CASSRTGIEQYF,TGTGCCAGCAGCAGGACGGGAATTGAGCAGTACTTC
.,few,TRBV5-8,TRBJ2-2,CASSSGVFTGELFF,TGTGCCAGCAGCTCTGGGGTCTTCACCGGGGAGCTGTTTTTT
TRBD2,many,TRBV20-1,TRBJ2-5,CSASRLAGDETQYF,TGCAGTGCTAGTCGACTAGCGGGAGATGAGACCCAGTACTTC
.,few,TRBV29-1,TRBJ2-2,CSGRGNTGELFF,TGCAGCGGGCGGGGGAACACCGGGGAGCTGTTTTTT
TRBD2,few,TRBV7-2,TRBJ2-7,CASSLLAGGTLYEQYF,TGTGCCAGCAGCTTGCTAGCGGGAGGGACTTTGTACGAGCAGTACTTC
TRBD1,few,TRBV6-2/TRBV6-3,TRBJ2-7,CASTPKDRTFYEQYF,TGTGCCAGCACCCCCAAGGACAGGACTTTCTACGAGCAGTACTTC
TRBD1,many,TRBV7-8,TRBJ1-5,CASTPAPGTGRSRNQPQHF,TGTGCCAGCACCCCCGCCCCCGGGACAGGGCGCTCTCGCAATCAGCCCCAGCATTTT
.,.,TRBV7-9,TRBJ2-7,CASSPLVEQYF,TGTGCCAGCAGCCCCCTCGTAGAGCAGTACTTC
.,.,TRBV29-1,TRBJ2-3,CSVEGGETGTLDTQYF,TGCAGCGTAGAGGGCGGGGAGACAGGGACGTTGGATACGCAGTATTTT
.,many,TRBV7-9,TRBJ2-2,CASGFTGELFF,TGTGCCAGTGGTTTCACCGGGGAGCTGTTTTTT
.,many,TRBV20-1,TRBJ2-3,CSAMGLTNTDTQYF,TGCAGTGCTATGGGACTTACTAACACAGATACGCAGTATTTT
TRBD2,.,TRBV6-5,TRBJ2-2,CASSYLTSGRPGELFF,TGTGCCAGCAGTTACCTGACTAGCGGGAGACCCGGGGAGCTGTTTTTT
.,few,TRBV20-1,TRBJ2-1,CSAKTLEPLHYNEQFF,TGCAGTGCTAAGACTCTAGAGCCCCTCCACTACAATGAGCAGTTCTTC
.,few,TRBV4-1,TRBJ2-6,CASSTQGLANFGANVLTF,TGCGCCAGCAGCACCCAGGGTCTCGCTAATTTTGGGGCCAACGTCCTGACTTTC
TRBD1,.,TRBV6-6,TRBJ2-3,CASTWGQLDTDTQYF,TGTGCCAGCACCTGGGGACAGCTCGACACAGATACGCAGTATTTT
TRBD1,many,TRBV7-6,TRBJ2-5,CASSPGTVVQETQYF,TGTGCCAGCAGCCCCGGGACAGTAGTACAAGAGACCCAGTACTTC
TRBD2,.,TRBV4-2,TRBJ2-7,CASSQDSAGGPYEQYF,TGTGCCAGCAGCCAAGATTCGGCGGGAGGACCCTACGAGCAGTACTTC
.,.,TRBV5-4,TRBJ2-3,CASSATGASTDTQYF,TGTGCCAGCAGCGCGACAGGAGCTAGCACAGATACGCAGTATTTT
.,.,TRBV20-1,TRBJ2-7,CSAPRPGDEQYF,TGCAGTGCTCCCCGACCCGGGGACGAGCAGTACTTC
TRBD1,.,TRBV6-5,TRBJ1-3,CASSYLGQGRSGNTIYF,TGTGCCAGCAGTTACCTGGGACAGGGACGCTCTGGAAACACCATATATTTT
.,many,TRBV5-1,TRBJ1-2,CASSQGSLTNYGYTF,TGCGCCAGCAGTCAGGGCAGCCTCACTAACTATGGCTACACCTTC
TRBD1,many,TRBV29-1,TRBJ2-1,CSSLGQGSYNEQFF,TGCAGCTCCTTAGGACAGGGCTCCTACAATGAGCAGTTCTTC
.,few,TRBV12-3/TRBV12-4,TRBJ2-7,CASGSPYEQYF,TGTGCCAGCGGGTCACCCTACGAGCAGTACTTC
.,many,TRBV7-9,TRBJ2-4,CASSLSEMAKNIQYF,TGTGCCAGCAGCTTAAGCGAGATGGCCAAAAACATTCAGTACTTC
TRBD2,few,TRBV6-2/TRBV6-3,TRBJ2-1,CASSYSPGLAHNEQFF,TGTGCCAGCAGTTACTCCCCGGGACTAGCCCACAATGAGCAGTTCTTC
.,many,TRBV9,TRBJ1-1,CASSVAQKNTEAFF,TGTGCCAGCAGCGTAGCTCAGAAGAACACTGAAGCTTTCTTT
.,.,TRBV3-1,TRBJ2-6,CASSQTGTGANVLTF,TGTGCCAGCAGCCAAACCGGGACAGGGGCCAACGTCCTGACTTTC
.,few,TRBV14,TRBJ2-7,CASSQRLQYEQYF,TGTGCCAGCAGCCAAAGGCTACAGTACGAGCAGTACTTC
.,few,TRBV18,TRBJ1-2,CASSPGTNYGYTF,TGTGCCAGCTCACCCGGCACGAACTATGGCTACACCTTC
.,.,TRBV19,TRBJ2-2,CASSQGSNTGELFF,TGTGCCAGTAGCCAGGGTTCGAACACCGGGGAGCTGTTTTTT
TRBD1,many,TRBV29-1,TRBJ2-7,CSVTTGAYEQYF,TGCAGCGTAACGACAGGGGCCTACGAGCAGTACTTC
.,.,TRBV5-1,TRBJ2-7,CASRGRLTSAYEQYF,TGCGCCAGCAGGGGGCGACTAACGTCAGCCTACGAGCAGTACTTC
TRBD1,few,TRBV5-1,TRBJ2-7,CASSLPTGGASRYF,TGCGCCAGCAGCTTACCGACAGGGGGCGCCTCCCGATACTTC
.,few,TRBV28,TRBJ2-3,CASSSGSSDTQYF,TGTGCCAGCAGTTCGGGGAGTTCAGATACGCAGTATTTT
.,few,TRBV7-2,TRBJ1-2,CASSPGRTDLRGYTF,TGTGCCAGCAGCCCGGGAAGGACAGACCTTCGGGGCTACACCTTC
.,few,TRBV7-3,TRBJ2-2,CASSAHHNTGELFF,TGTGCCAGCAGCGCTCACCACAACACCGGGGAGCTGTTTTTT
.,many,TRBV20-1,TRBJ1-2,CSASRGNYGYTF,TGCAGTGCTAGCCGGGGAAACTATGGCTACACCTTC
.,.,TRBV6-6,TRBJ1-5,CASSYLGLSNQPQHF,TGTGCCAGCAGTTATTTAGGGCTAAGCAATCAGCCCCAGCATTTT
.,few,TRBV29-1,TRBJ2-1,CSVEYYNEQFF,TGCAGCGTTGAGTACTACAATGAGCAGTTCTTC